The clone carrying this TCR beta chain was seen only a few times. This record belongs to a study of regulatory T cells in long-lasting Graves disease. Germline loops: CDR1 SGDLS, CDR2 YYNGEE. CDR3 length: 15 residues. Trimming cost V 0 bases and J 1 base, with 8 bases left between them. CDR3-region Arm-PCR and iRepertoire HTBI primers produced the TCR beta libraries. Using its own MiXCR run on the multiplex PCR reads, TCRdb lists one record per CDR3 protein. Among 360,000 or so distinct CDR3 sequences, approximately 10% were seen once, and the ten largest hold approximately 17%. Time point meaning: newly diagnosed GD, antithyroid drugs for less than 3 months. Preparation of the TCR library used RNA extracted from PBMCs. This same sample was also taken into another study, of T cells in Graves' hyperthyroidism and ophthalmopathy.

The input for sequencing was peripheral blood mononuclear cells (PBMCs), taken at new diagnosis, from a patient treated with antithyroid drugs. This rearrangement joins TRBV9 to TRBJ2-1; D tentatively reads TRBD1 or TRBD2 (5 bases each). This TCR derives from a woman younger than 35 with Graves disease. The CDR3 sequence: CASSVGGESYNEQFF. The CDR3 nucleotides are TGTGCCAGCAGCGTAGGAGGGGAGTCCTACAATGAGCAGTTCTTC.